Each of the 3 T cell receptor beta chains below was sequenced from the same sample in a study of patients and donors after allogeneic stem cell transplantation. TCRdb reprocessed the RT-PCR reads via MiXCR and lists one record per CDR3 protein. The data hold about 23,000 distinct CDR3 sequences, with about 30% observed a single time. Sequenced: blood, either unsorted or a sorted T cell fraction (not recorded which). All receptors come from a human donor who was either an allogeneic HSCT recipient or a stem cell or donor lymphocyte infusion donor (not recorded which). It is not recorded whose cells these are; they may come from a transplant donor.

The gene calls are TRBV12-3 or TRBV12-4 and TRBJ1-5, with 7 bases aligning to TRBD1. This CDR3 has 16 amino acids. The V and J ends lost 1 base and 0 bases, in that order; junction bases with no gene match: 3. Written as DNA, the CDR3 is TGTGCCAGCAGTTTAGGCACAGGGGATAGCAATCAGCCCCAGCATTTT. Translation: CASSLGTGDSNQPQHF.

This clonotype was counted at least ten times. The gene calls are TRBV5-1 and TRBJ2-1, with a tentative D call TRBD1 (5 bases). Germline CDR1 and CDR2: SGHRS and YFSETQ. V dropped 3 bases and J dropped 10 bases, with 14 bases sitting between them. This CDR3 has 13 residues. DNA for the CDR3: TGCGCCAGCAGCTCCAGGGCTAACGAAGAGCAGTTCTTC. Translated: CASSSRANEEQFF.

This clonotype appeared a single time. This chain links TRBV5-1 with TRBJ2-2, with D perhaps TRBD1 (5 bases). Germline V gene sequence: CDR1 SGHRS, CDR2 YFSETQ. The V gene lost 4 bases and the J gene lost 5 bases, with 12 bases spanning the gap. The CDR3 totals 14 residues. Written as DNA, the CDR3 is TGCGCCAGCAGCGCAGATGGGGCTACCGGGGAGCTGTTTTTT. Translation: CASSADGATGELFF.